Listed here are 15 T cell receptor beta chains from one sample, sequenced in a study of blood T cell dynamics during melanoma immunotherapy. Clones were read by immunoSEQ multiplex PCR, and TCRdb kept only the in-frame ones, dropping some. The sample holds more than 10,000 clones, around 91% seen once. The time point: week 3, after first cycle of checkpoint inhibitor. The specimen comprised effector memory CD8+ T cells from blood, sampled from a patient treated with checkpoint blockade. The receptors were sampled from a human donor with melanoma.

The rearrangement joins TRBV9 to TRBJ2-1, with unresolved D. CDR1 is SGDLS and CDR2 is YYNGEE in the germline V gene. V was cut by 0 bases and J by 7 bases, with 5 bases left in between. The length of the CDR3 is 12 residues. The CDR3 here is CASSVEGNEQFF. Here the CDR3 DNA reads TGTGCCAGCAGCGTAGAAGGGAATGAGCAGTTCTTC.

This clone was seen a few times. The chain is built from TRBV7-9 and TRBJ2-5, with a weak D call TRBD1 (6 bases). Germline lookup yields CDR1 SEHNR and CDR2 FQNEAQ (reference sequence). V was cut by 5 bases and J by 5 bases, with 18 bases left in between. This CDR3 region has 15 residues. The CDR3 protein is CASSPGLQGLETQYF. In nucleotides, the CDR3 is TGTGCCAGCAGCCCGGGGCTGCAGGGGCTGGAGACCCAGTACTTC.

This chain connects TRBV12-5 to TRBJ1-1; weak D call: TRBD1 (5 bases). Per the germline V gene, CDR1 is LGHNT and CDR2 is FRNRAP. The CDR3 sequence is 15 residues long. The V and J ends lost 5 bases and 2 bases respectively, with 15 bases between them. Written as DNA, the CDR3 is TGTGCTAGTGGTCTGGGCTTTGGGGGAAACACTGAAGCTTTCTTT. Residues: CASGLGFGGNTEAFF.

The genes are TRBV6-1 and TRBJ1-5; 8 bases are a match to TRBD1. The CDR3 covers 14 residues. The junction had 8 bases not matched to a gene; V was cut back by 7 bases and J by 6 bases. The V gene's germline CDR1 is MNHNS and CDR2 SASEGT. CDR3 protein: CASTRTGSGQPQHF. The CDR3 region has the DNA TGTGCCAGCACCAGGACAGGGTCAGGTCAGCCCCAGCATTTT.

The chain links TRBV29-1 to TRBJ1-1; a possible D gene is TRBD1 (6 bases). V was pared by 5 bases and J by 0 bases, with 10 bases between. The CDR3 consists of 13 residues. Germline CDR1 is SQVTM and CDR2 is ANQGSEA. CDR3 in DNA: TGCAGCGTTACAGGGATTTTGAACACTGAAGCTTTCTTT. Protein: CSVTGILNTEAFF.

V gene TRBV29-1 combines with J gene TRBJ2-6, with a weak D call TRBD1 (7 bases). This CDR3 contains 19 residues. Germline assignment: CDR1 SQVTM and CDR2 ANQGSEA. Trimming removed 0 bases at V and 2 bases at J, with 20 bases between. CDR3 sequence reads: CSVEDQDRDWDTGANVLTF. DNA for the CDR3: TGCAGCGTTGAAGACCAAGACAGGGACTGGGATACTGGGGCCAACGTCCTGACTTTC.

The chain employs TRBV7-2 and TRBJ2-7; 12 bases map to TRBD2. V was pared by 2 bases and J by 3 bases, with 5 bases of the junction left unmatched. From germline, CDR1 is SGHTA and CDR2 FQGNSA. CDR3 length equals 16 residues. DNA of the CDR3: TGTGCCAGCAGCTTAACCGGGACTAGCGGGTTCTACGAGCAGTACTTC. Residues: CASSLTGTSGFYEQYF.

The CDR3 sequence: CASRTPGDQPQHF. CDR3 sequence (DNA): TGTGCCAGCAGAACCCCTGGGGATCAGCCCCAGCATTTT. The chain recombines TRBV5-8 with TRBJ1-5, with D unresolved. V lost 5 bases, J lost 5 bases, and 11 bases lay in between. This CDR3 comprises 13 residues. Germline V gene lookup returns CDR1 SGHTS and CDR2 YDEGEE.

The J gene is TRBJ2-3, the V gene TRBV4-1; D is perhaps TRBD1 (6 bases). Germline CDR1 MGHRA, CDR2 YSYEKL. V lost 1 base to trimming and J lost 0 bases, with 8 bases between them. CDR3 length equals 15 residues. The CDR3 here is CASSQVGASTDTQYF. CDR3 DNA: TGCGCCAGCAGCCAAGTGGGGGCTAGCACAGATACGCAGTATTTT.

This clone was counted once. The gene calls are TRBV19 and TRBJ1-1; D unresolved. The CDR3 spans 12 residues. Germline CDR1 is LNHDA and CDR2 is SQIVND (reference sequence). V was cut by 3 bases and J by 2 bases, with 4 bases left in between. The CDR3 bases are TGTGCCAGTAGTATCCACAACACTGAAGCTTTCTTT. Translated, it gives CASSIHNTEAFF.

The sample holds one count of this clone. The chain links TRBV19 to TRBJ2-7, with 9 nucleotides matching TRBD1. The CDR3 contains 14 residues. CDR1 LNHDA and CDR2 SQIVND come from the germline V gene (reference sequence). The V gene end was trimmed by 8 bases and the J gene end by 5 bases; junction bases not matched to a gene: 10. Written as DNA, the CDR3 is TGTGCCAGTTCCTGGGGACAGGGCATCGACGAGCAGTACTTC. This encodes CASSWGQGIDEQYF.

The V gene is TRBV14, the J gene TRBJ2-2; 7 bases line up with TRBD1. This CDR3 spans 16 amino acids. Germline V lookup: CDR1 SGHDN, CDR2 FVKESK. With 3 bases clipped from V and 2 bases from J, the junction kept 6 bases outside the gene matches. The CDR3 region has the DNA TGTGCCAGCAGCCATTACGACAGGGACAACACCGGGGAGCTGTTTTTT. It codes for CASSHYDRDNTGELFF.

The rearrangement uses TRBV15 and TRBJ1-4; 12 bases line up with TRBD1. V was pared by 9 bases and J by 3 bases, with 5 bases of the junction left unmatched. The CDR3 runs 15 residues. Germline CDR1 and CDR2: LNHNV and YYDKDF (reference sequence). The CDR3: CATPGQGASNEKLFF. CDR3 nucleotides: TGTGCCACTCCGGGACAGGGGGCTTCTAATGAAAAACTGTTTTTT.

The chain has TRBV6-5 and TRBJ2-3; D is possibly TRBD1 or TRBD2 (5 bases each). V was shortened by 2 bases and J by 5 bases, with 14 bases between the two germline ends. Germline CDR1 is MNHEY and CDR2 is SVGAGI. The CDR3 covers 15 residues. DNA of the CDR3: TGTGCCAGCAGTTACGAGGACACGGGGAGAGATACGCAGTATTTT. It yields the protein CASSYEDTGRDTQYF.

The chain is built from TRBV5-1 and TRBJ2-5; D not certain. The CDR3 runs 16 residues. CDR1 and CDR2 (germline): SGHRS, YFSETQ. With 4 bases removed from V and 5 bases from J, the gap between germline ends came to 21 bases. The CDR3 loop reads CASSPNGRWAWETQYF. Written as DNA, the CDR3 is TGCGCCAGCAGCCCCAATGGGCGATGGGCATGGGAGACCCAGTACTTC.